This T cell receptor beta chain was retrieved from a study of tumor and adjacent non-tumor tissue in lung cancer. Overall study context: Aged roughly 30 to 85 years, patients included approximately 11 men and a handful of women with stage I to III disease. On average, productive TCRbeta reads reached roughly 3.9 million per sample. Study-level points and caveats: Top 100 clones took a larger repertoire share in normal lung.

TCRbeta libraries were built with three rounds of nested PCR, modified from ARM-PCR. A single record per CDR3 protein comes from TCRdb applying MiXCR to the multiplex PCR reads. In the table there are 200,000 to 250,000 distinct CDR3 sequences, 71% of which are singletons. Germline V gene sequence: CDR1 DFQATT, CDR2 SNEGSKA (reference sequence). The CDR3 is made up of 12 amino acids. This sample's RNA came from whole unsorted tissue. Concerning this clonotype: What it binds is not known. This may be a read error: a much more frequent sequence differs by one nucleotide.

The sequence was collected from a man between 60 and 75 years old with non-small cell lung cancer. The chain recombines TRBV20-1 with TRBJ1-1; possible D gene TRBD1, 5 bases. Specimen: lung tumor tissue. CDR3 protein: CSVRESGTEAFF. Written as DNA, the CDR3 is TGCAGTGTTAGAGAGTCAGGGACCGAAGCTTTCTTT.